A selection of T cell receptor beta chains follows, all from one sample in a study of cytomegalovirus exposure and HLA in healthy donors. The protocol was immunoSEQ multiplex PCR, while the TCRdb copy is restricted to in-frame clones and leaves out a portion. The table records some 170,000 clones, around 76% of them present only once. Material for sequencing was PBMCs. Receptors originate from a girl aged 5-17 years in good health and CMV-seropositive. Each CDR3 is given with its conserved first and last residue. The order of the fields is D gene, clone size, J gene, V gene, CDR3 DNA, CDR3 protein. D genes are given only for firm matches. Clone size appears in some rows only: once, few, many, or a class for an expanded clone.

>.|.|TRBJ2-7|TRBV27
TGTGCCAGCAGTTTATCGACCGGGGTTCCCTACGAGCAGTACTTC
CASSLSTGVPYEQYF
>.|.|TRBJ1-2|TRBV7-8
TGTGCCAGCAGCTTAGGCGGCGGGCATAATGGCTACACCTTC
CASSLGGGHNGYTF
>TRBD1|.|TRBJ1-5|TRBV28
TGTGCCAGCAGTGTAGGACAGGGGGCGGGGCAGCCCCAGCATTTT
CASSVGQGAGQPQHF
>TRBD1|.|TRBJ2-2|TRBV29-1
TGCAGCGTTGAGGGACAGGGACGAACCGGGGAGCTGTTTTTT
CSVEGQGRTGELFF
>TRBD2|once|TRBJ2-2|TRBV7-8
TGTGCCAGCAGCTTTTTACTAGCGGGGACACCCTTAGGGGAGCTGTTTTTT
CASSFLLAGTPLGELFF
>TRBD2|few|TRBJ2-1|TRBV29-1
TGCAGCGTTGCTGAGCGGGAGTATGCCTTTGAGCAGTTCTTC
CSVAEREYAFEQFF
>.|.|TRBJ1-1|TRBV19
TGTGCCAGTAGTACCATACAGGGTGGGGTCGAGGCCACTGAAGCTTTCTTT
CASSTIQGGVEATEAFF
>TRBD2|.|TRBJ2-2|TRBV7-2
TGTGCCAGCACTACCTGGGCTAGCGGGGCGTCCACCGGGGAGCTGTTTTTT
CASTTWASGASTGELFF
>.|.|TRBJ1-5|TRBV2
TGTGCCAGCAGTGAAGAGCGGGCAGTGACCCGGCCCCAGCATTTT
CASSEERAVTRPQHF
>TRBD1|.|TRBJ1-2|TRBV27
TGTGCCAGCAGTTTATACCGGGACAGTCGGTATGGCTACACCTTC
CASSLYRDSRYGYTF
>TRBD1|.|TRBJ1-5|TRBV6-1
TGTGCCAGCACCATACAGGGGGGGGGTCTTGAGCCCCAGCATTTT
CASTIQGGGLEPQHF
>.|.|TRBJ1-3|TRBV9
TGTGCCAGCAGCCCGAAGGGGGTCTCTGGAAACACCATATATTTT
CASSPKGVSGNTIYF
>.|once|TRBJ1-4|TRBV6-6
TGTGCCAGCAGTTACGGGCGTGAAAAACTGTTTTTT
CASSYGREKLFF
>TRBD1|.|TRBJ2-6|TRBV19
TGTGCCAGTAGCCAACTTTCTCCGACAGGGCTGCGAGCTGGGGCCAACGTCCTGACTTTC
CASSQLSPTGLRAGANVLTF
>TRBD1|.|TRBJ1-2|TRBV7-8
TGTGCCAGCAGCTCCGGGACAGGTTATCGCTACACCTTC
CASSSGTGYRYTF
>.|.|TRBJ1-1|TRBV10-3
TGTGCCATCAGTGCGTCGACCAGGATCGTCACTGAAGCTTTCTTT
CAISASTRIVTEAFF
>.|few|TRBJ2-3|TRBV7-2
TGTGCCAGCAGCTTAGCCCTTAGCACAGATACGCAGTATTTT
CASSLALSTDTQYF
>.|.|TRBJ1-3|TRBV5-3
TGTGCCAGAATCGGGGACACCATATATTTT
CARIGDTIYF
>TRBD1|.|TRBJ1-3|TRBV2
TGTGCCAGCAGTGATCATATTTCGCTGGACAGGGCTGTTTTTGGAAACACCATATATTTT
CASSDHISLDRAVFGNTIYF
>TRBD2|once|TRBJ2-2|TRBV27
TGTGCCAGCAGTTTATCGTCCGGTAGCGGGGGATATTACACCGGGGAGCTGTTTTTT
CASSLSSGSGGYYTGELFF
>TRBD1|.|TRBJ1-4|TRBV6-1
TGTGCCAGCAGGCCTGGACAGGGATCGAATGAAAAACTGTTTTTT
CASRPGQGSNEKLFF
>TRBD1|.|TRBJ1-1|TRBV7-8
TGTGCCAGCAGCTTCGGCCAGGGGGCTGGCACTGAAGCTTTCTTT
CASSFGQGAGTEAFF
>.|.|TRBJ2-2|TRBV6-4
TGTGCCAGCAGTGACGGGCAGGCAGAAACCGGGGAGCTGTTTTTT
CASSDGQAETGELFF
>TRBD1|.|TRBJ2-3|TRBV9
TGTGCCAGCAGCGAGGGGACAGACCAAGACACAGATACGCAGTATTTT
CASSEGTDQDTDTQYF
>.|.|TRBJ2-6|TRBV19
TGTGCCAGTACCAGAGAGGACAGCTCTGGGGCCAACGTCCTGACTTTC
CASTREDSSGANVLTF
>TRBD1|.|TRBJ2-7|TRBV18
TGTGCCAGCTCGACAGGGGTTACCGAGCAGTACTTC
CASSTGVTEQYF
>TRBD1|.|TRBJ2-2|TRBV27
TGTGCCAGCAGTAACAGGGGCACGAACACCGGGGAGCTGTTTTTT
CASSNRGTNTGELFF
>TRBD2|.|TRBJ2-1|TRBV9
TGTGCCAGCAGCGTAGGGCTAGCGGACTACAATGAGCAGTTCTTC
CASSVGLADYNEQFF
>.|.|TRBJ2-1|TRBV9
TGTGCCAGCAGCGTAGAGTGGCGGGGCGATACCTATCAGTTCTTC
CASSVEWRGDTYQFF
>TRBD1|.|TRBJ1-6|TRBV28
TGTGCCAGCAGTTCCGGACAGGGCCGCAATTGGAATTCACCCCTCCACTTT
CASSSGQGRNWNSPLHF
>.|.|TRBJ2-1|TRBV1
TGCACCAGCAGCCCCATTGGGACAGTGACTTGGGTGGGGCACAATGAGCAGTTCTTC
CTSSPIGTVTWVGHNEQFF
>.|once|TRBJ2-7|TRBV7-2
TGTGCCAGCAGCACTGTTGTTTCCTACGAGCAGTACTTC
CASSTVVSYEQYF
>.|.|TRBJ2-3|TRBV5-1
TGCGCCAGCAGCTTGGACCGGAGCACAGATACGCAGTATTTT
CASSLDRSTDTQYF
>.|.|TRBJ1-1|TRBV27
TGTGCCAGCAGTAACGTCGGGGGGGAAACTGAAGCTTTCTTT
CASSNVGGETEAFF
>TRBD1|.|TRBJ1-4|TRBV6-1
TGTGCCAGCAGTGAAGCGGAGACAGGGGGACTGTTTTTT
CASSEAETGGLFF
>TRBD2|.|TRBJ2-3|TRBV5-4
TGTGCCAGCAGCTTGGGTTCGGGACTAGCGAGTGCAGATACGCAGTATTTT
CASSLGSGLASADTQYF
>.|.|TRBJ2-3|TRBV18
TGTGCCAGCTCACAATCAAAGGGGGAAGGGCCAGATACGCAGTATTTT
CASSQSKGEGPDTQYF
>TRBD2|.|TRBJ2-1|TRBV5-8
TGTGCCAGCAGCGCCCCCAGGGAGGGAGTGAATGAGCAGTTCTTC
CASSAPREGVNEQFF
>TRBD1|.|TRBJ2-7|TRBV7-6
TGTGCCAGCAGCATAGGACAGGGGAGTCGCTACGAGCAGTACTTC
CASSIGQGSRYEQYF
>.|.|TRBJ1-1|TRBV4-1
TGCGCCAGCAGCCAGTCCTCAACTGACACTGAAGCTTTCTTT
CASSQSSTDTEAFF
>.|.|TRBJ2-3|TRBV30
TGTGCCTGGAGCCCTTCTACGTCCCGCACAGATACGCAGTATTTT
CAWSPSTSRTDTQYF
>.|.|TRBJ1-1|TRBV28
TGTGCCAGCAGTTTATGGTCGACAGGCCCGAACACTGAAGCTTTCTTT
CASSLWSTGPNTEAFF
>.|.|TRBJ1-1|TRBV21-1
TGTGCCAGCAGGTCCACGGTCGGCACTGAAGCTTTCTTT
CASRSTVGTEAFF
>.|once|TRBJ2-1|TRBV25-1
TGTGCCAGCAGACAACAGGGTTCCAATGAGCAGTTCTTC
CASRQQGSNEQFF
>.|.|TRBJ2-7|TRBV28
TGTGCCAGCGGAGCGGGACAGGAAACCTACGAGCAGTACTTC
CASGAGQETYEQYF
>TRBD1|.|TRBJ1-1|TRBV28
TGTGCCAGCAGCCTCGGGACAGGCCGATCTCTAGGTCTAGCTTTCTTT
CASSLGTGRSLGLAFF
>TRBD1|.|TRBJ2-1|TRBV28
TGTGCCAGCAGTTTAAAACAGGGGAGCAATGAGCAGTTCTTC
CASSLKQGSNEQFF
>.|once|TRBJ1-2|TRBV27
TGTGCCAGCAGTCCCTTTCTAGGGGTTAACTATGGCTACACCTTC
CASSPFLGVNYGYTF